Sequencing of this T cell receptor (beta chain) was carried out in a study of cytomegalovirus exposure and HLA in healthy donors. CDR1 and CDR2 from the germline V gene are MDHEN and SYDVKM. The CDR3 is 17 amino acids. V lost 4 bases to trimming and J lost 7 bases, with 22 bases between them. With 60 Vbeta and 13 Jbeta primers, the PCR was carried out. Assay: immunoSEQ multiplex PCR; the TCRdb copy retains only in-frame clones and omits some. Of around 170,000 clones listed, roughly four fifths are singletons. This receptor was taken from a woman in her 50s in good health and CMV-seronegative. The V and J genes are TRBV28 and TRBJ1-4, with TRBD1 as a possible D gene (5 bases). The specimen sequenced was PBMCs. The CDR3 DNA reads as TGTGCCAGCAGTTACCAGGATTTTGGGGGGACGTCTGAAAAACTGTTTTTT. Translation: CASSYQDFGGTSEKLFF.